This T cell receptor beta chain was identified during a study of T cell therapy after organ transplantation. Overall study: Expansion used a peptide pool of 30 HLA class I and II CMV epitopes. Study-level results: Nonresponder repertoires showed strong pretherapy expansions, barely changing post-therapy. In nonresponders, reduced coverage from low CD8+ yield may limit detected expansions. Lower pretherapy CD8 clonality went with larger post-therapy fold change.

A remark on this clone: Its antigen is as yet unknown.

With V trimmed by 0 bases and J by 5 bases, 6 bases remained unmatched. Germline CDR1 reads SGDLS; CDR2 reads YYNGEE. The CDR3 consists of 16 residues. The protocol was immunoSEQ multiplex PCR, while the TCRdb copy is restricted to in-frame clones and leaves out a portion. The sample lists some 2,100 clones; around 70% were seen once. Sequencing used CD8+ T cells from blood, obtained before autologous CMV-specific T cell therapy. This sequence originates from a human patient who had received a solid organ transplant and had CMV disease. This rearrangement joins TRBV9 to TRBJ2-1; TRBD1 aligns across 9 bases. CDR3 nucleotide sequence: TGTGCCAGCAGCGTAGATGGGACAGGGATCGACAATGAGCAGTTCTTC. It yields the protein CASSVDGTGIDNEQFF.